The clone carrying this T cell receptor beta chain was seen a handful of times. Antigen specificity is unknown. TCRdb reprocessed the reads with MiXCR, giving one entry per CDR3 protein. The sample lists some 350,000 distinct CDR3 sequences; 25% to 35% were seen once. There are 14 residues in the CDR3. Germline-derived CDR1 and CDR2 are MNHNS and SASEGT. Trimming took off 6 bases at V and 3 bases at J, with 15 bases between the two ends. The source of the sample is a study of T cell repertoires in cytomegalovirus infection. Overall study: CMV epitopes used comprised recently identified HLA-C-restricted ones and well-studied HLA-B-restricted ones.

The source is a human donor in good health (CMV status not recorded). Some clones in this sample may be carry-over from other donors' samples. The rearrangement uses TRBV6-1 and TRBJ2-7; perhaps TRBD1 as D (5 bases). Source: cultured PBMCs, taken from culture after CMV antigen stimulation. The CDR3 loop is CASRSNTGSYEQYF. DNA for the CDR3: TGTGCCAGCAGATCAAATACAGGTAGCTACGAGCAGTACTTC.